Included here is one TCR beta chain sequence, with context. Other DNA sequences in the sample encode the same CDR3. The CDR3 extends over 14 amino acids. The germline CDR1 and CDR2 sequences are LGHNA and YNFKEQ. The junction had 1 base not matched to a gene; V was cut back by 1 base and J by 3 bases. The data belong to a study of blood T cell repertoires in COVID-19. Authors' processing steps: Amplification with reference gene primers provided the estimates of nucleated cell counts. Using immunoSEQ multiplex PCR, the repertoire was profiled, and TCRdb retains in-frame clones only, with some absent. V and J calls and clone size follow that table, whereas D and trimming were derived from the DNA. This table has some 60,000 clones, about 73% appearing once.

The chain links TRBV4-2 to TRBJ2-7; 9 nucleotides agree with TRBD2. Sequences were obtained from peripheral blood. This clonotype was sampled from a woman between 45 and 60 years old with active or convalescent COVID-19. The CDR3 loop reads CASSQVSGSYEQYF. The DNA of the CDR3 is TGTGCCAGCAGCCAAGTTAGCGGGAGCTACGAGCAGTACTTC.